The sequence of this TCR beta chain was determined in a study of TIL therapy for anti-PD-1-resistant metastatic lung cancer. This was the immunoSEQ v3 assay. Profiling relied on immunoSEQ multiplex PCR, and the TCRdb table lists in-frame clones only, not all of them. The sample consists of thousands of clones, 76% of them appearing once. Study-wide results and caveats: Patients were highly selected, enriched for treatment-naive, never-smoker and oncogene-addicted cases.

This clone was observed a few times. Its antigen remains unidentified. The time point here: pre-treatment sample, taken before nivolumab and TIL therapy. Pleural nodules or supraclavicular lymph nodes made up most of the excised metastases sampled. Stage 4 NSCLC adults joined between late 2017 and 2020. Germline V CDR1 and CDR2: LGHNA, YSLEER. The CDR3 totals 16 residues. V lost 1 base and J 1 base, leaving 13 bases between the germline ends. Sequenced here: tumor tissue, sampled at baseline. The chain combines TRBV4-3 with TRBJ1-2; a possible D gene is TRBD1 (6 bases). The receptor was derived from a person aged 25 to 79 with non-small cell lung cancer. The CDR3 sequence is CASSQASGALNYGYTF. For the CDR3, the DNA is TGCGCCAGCAGCCAAGCATCGGGGGCACTTAACTATGGCTACACCTTC.